This T cell receptor beta chain came from a study of OX40 agonist ivuxolimab in advanced cancers. Overall study: Ivuxolimab, an agonistic anti-OX40 (CD134) antibody, was given to patients. Participants, roughly 81% male, averaged approximately 65 years of age, ranging from about 23 to 79. People who had prior anti-PD-1, anti-PD-L1 or anti-CTLA-4 therapy could take part, and under 45% had some.

Broader study findings: Part of the nonresponder group also had normalized T-cell clonal expansion that was low.

Libraries were prepared by immunoSEQ multiplex PCR; TCRdb keeps only in-frame clonotypes and omits some of them. The sample records 20,000 to 25,000 clones, 86% being singletons. This clone has only a few counts. The antigen is undetermined. The CDR3 sequence is 14 residues long. The germline gives CDR1 SGDLS, CDR2 YYNGEE. Trimming stripped 1 base from V and 3 bases from J, with 10 bases between. The TCR comes from an adult with an advanced solid tumor such as melanoma, head and neck, liver or kidney cancer. The chain uses TRBV9 and TRBJ1-1, with TRBD1 as a possible D gene (6 bases). The sample was CD4+ or CD8+ T cells sorted from blood, taken in a trial of the OX40 agonist ivuxolimab. CDR3 sequence: CASSVTGLDTEAFF. The CDR3 DNA is TGTGCCAGCAGCGTAACAGGGCTGGACACTGAAGCTTTCTTT.